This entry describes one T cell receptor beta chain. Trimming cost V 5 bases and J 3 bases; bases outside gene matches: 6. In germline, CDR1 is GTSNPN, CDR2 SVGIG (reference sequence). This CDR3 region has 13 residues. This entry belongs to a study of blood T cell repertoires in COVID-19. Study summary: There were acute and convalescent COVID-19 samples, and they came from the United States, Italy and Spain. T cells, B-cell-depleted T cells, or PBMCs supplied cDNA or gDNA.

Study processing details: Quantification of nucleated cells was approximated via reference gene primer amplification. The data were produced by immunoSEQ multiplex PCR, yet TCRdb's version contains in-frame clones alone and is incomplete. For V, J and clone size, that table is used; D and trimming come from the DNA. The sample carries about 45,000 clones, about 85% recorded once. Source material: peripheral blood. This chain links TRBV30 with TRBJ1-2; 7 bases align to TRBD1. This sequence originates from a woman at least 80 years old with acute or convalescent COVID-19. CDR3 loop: CAWGTGVYYGYTF. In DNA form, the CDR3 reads TGTGCCTGGGGCACAGGGGTTTACTATGGCTACACCTTC.